This T cell receptor (beta chain) was identified in a study of blood T cell repertoires in COVID-19. The CDR3 spans 15 residues. The V and J ends lost 6 bases and 2 bases, in that order; junction bases with no gene match: 10. CDR1 and CDR2 from the germline V gene are MDHEN and SYDVKM. Enrollment of patients from Seattle took place during active infection, with longitudinal follow-up. The assay was immunoSEQ multiplex PCR, and TCRdb's table has in-frame clones only and misses some. This table has some 360,000 clones, around 87% appearing once. V is TRBV28 and J is TRBJ2-7; 7 bases are a match to TRBD1. The source material was peripheral blood. The sequence was collected from an older woman with COVID-19, enrolled during active disease. The CDR3 reads CASSLPGDSTYEQYF. CDR3 DNA: TGTGCCAGCAGCTTGCCCGGGGACAGCACCTACGAGCAGTACTTC. The whole variable domain, remainder taken from reference TRBV28 and TRBJ2-7, is DVKVTQSSRYLVKRTGEKVFLECVQDMDHENMFWYRQDPGLGLRLIYFSYDVKMKEKGDIPEGYSVSREKKERFSLILESASTNQTSMYLCASSLPGDSTYEQYFGPGTRLTVT.